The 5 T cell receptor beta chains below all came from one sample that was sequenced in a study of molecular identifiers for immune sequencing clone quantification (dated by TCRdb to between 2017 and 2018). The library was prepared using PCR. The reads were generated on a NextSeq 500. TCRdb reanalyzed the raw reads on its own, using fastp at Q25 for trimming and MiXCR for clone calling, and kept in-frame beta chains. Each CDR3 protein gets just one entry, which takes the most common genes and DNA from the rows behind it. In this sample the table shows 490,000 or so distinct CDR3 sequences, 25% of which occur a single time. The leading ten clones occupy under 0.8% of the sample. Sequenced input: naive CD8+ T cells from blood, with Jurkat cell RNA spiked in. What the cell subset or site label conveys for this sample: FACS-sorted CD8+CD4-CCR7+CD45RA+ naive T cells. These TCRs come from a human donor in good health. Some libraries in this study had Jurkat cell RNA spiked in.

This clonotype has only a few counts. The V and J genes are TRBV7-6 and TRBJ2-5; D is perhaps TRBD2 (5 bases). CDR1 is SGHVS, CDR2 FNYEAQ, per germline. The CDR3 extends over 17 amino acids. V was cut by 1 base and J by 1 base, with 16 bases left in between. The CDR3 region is CASSLDRASGPQETQYF. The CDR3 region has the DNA TGTGCCAGCAGCTTAGATAGGGCCAGCGGACCCCAAGAGACCCAGTACTTC.

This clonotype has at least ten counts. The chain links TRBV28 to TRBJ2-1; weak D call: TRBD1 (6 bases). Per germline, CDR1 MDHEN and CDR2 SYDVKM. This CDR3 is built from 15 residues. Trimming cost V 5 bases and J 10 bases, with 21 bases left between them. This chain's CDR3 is CASSPGQGSAREQFF. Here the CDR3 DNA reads TGTGCCAGCAGTCCTGGGCAGGGGTCGGCCCGAGAGCAGTTCTTC.

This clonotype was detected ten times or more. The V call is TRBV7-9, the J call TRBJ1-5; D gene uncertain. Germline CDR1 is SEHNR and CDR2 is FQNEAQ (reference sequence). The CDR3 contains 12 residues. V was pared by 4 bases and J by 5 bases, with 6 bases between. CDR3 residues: CASSSADQPQHF. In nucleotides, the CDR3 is TGTGCCAGCAGCTCGGCAGATCAGCCCCAGCATTTT.

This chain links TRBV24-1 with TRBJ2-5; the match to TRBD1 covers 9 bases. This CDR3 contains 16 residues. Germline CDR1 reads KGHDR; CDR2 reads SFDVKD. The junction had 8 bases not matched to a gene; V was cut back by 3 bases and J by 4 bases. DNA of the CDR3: TGTGCCACCAGTGATATTCTCGAGGACAGGGGAGAGACCCAGTACTTC. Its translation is CATSDILEDRGETQYF.

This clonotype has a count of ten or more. CDR3 DNA sequence: TGTGCCAGCAGCTTAGGCACTGCCAAGTACTTC. This gives the protein CASSLGTAKYF. The chain recombines TRBV7-2 with TRBJ2-7; D gene unclear. The CDR3 loop spans 11 amino acids. V was trimmed by 1 base and J by 11 bases, leaving 9 bases between them. CDR1 SGHTA and CDR2 FQGNSA come from the germline V gene.